The 12 T cell receptor beta chains in this list originate from one sample, sequenced in a study of blood T cell repertoires in COVID-19. Clones were sequenced by immunoSEQ multiplex PCR, and TCRdb holds only the in-frame ones, with some missing. The sample lists about 52,000 clones, 89% seen once, with approximately 8.8% in the top ten. The specimen was peripheral blood. These receptors were taken from a man aged 80 or over with active or convalescent COVID-19.

This clone was picked up a small number of times. V is TRBV7-9 and J is TRBJ1-1, with 8 nucleotides matching TRBD1. This CDR3 comprises 14 residues. The V segment lost 7 bases and the J segment 5 bases; nucleotides outside the gene matches: 9. Looked up from germline, CDR1 is SEHNR and CDR2 is FQNEAQ (reference sequence). CDR3 amino acids: CASIFTGGGTEAFF. In DNA, the CDR3 is TGTGCCAGCATATTCACAGGGGGTGGTACTGAAGCTTTCTTT.

The J gene is TRBJ2-7, the V gene TRBV7-9, with 9 bases aligning to TRBD1. CDR1 and CDR2 from the germline V gene are SEHNR and FQNEAQ (reference sequence). J was trimmed by 4 bases and V by 5 bases; bases with no gene match: 9. The CDR3 has 15 residues. CDR3 in DNA: TGTGCCAGCAGCCTCGCAGGGACAGGGTCGTACGAGCAGTACTTC. Translating it yields CASSLAGTGSYEQYF.

The gene calls are TRBV29-1 and TRBJ2-3, with TRBD1 matching 9 bases. The CDR3 is 13 residues long. V was pared by 4 bases and J by 1 base, with 0 bases of the junction left unmatched. Germline V gives CDR1 SQVTM, CDR2 ANQGSEA. This CDR3 reads CSVGQGGTDTQYF. DNA for the CDR3: TGCAGCGTTGGACAGGGGGGCACAGATACGCAGTATTTT.

This clone was picked up a small number of times. This sequence joins TRBV16 and TRBJ1-4; 8 bases map to TRBD1. Trimming removed 4 bases from V and 5 bases from J; junction bases left unmatched: 6. The CDR3 runs 15 residues. Looked up from germline, CDR1 is KGHSY and CDR2 is FQNENV. CDR3 in DNA: TGTGCCAGCAGCCCATCCCGGGACAGGAATGAAAAACTGTTTTTT. It encodes CASSPSRDRNEKLFF. The full variable domain, completed using reference TRBV16 and TRBJ1-4, is GEEVAQTPKHLVRGEGQKAKLYCAPIKGHSYVFWYQQVLKNEFKFLISFQNENVFDETGMPKERFSAKCLPNSPCSLEIQATKLEDSAVYFCASSPSRDRNEKLFFGSGTQLSVL.

The genes are TRBV5-6 and TRBJ2-1; tentatively, D is TRBD2 (5 bases). Trimming shortened V by 1 base and J by 8 bases, and 13 bases separated the two germline ends. Germline CDR1 and CDR2: SGHDT and YYEEEE. The CDR3 totals 14 residues. CDR3 coding DNA: TGTGCCAGCAGCTTGACTAACGGGAACTATGAGCAGTTCTTC. Amino acid sequence: CASSLTNGNYEQFF.

The rearrangement links TRBV27 to TRBJ2-7, with 10 bases identical to TRBD1. The CDR3 consists of 14 residues. Germline V gives CDR1 MNHEY, CDR2 SMNVEV (reference sequence). With 5 bases clipped from V and 7 bases from J, the junction kept 8 bases outside the gene matches. For the CDR3, the DNA is TGTGCCAGCAGTCCCTTGGACAGGGGGGGGGAGCAGTACTTC. Translated, it gives CASSPLDRGGEQYF.

The J gene is TRBJ2-1, the V gene TRBV15, with 9 nucleotides matching TRBD2. CDR3 length: 17 amino acids. The germline V gene has CDR1 LNHNV and CDR2 YYDKDF (reference sequence). Losses at the gene ends were 0 bases for V and 5 bases for J; bases not matched to a gene: 8. CDR3 sequence reads: CATSRDAGTSWNNEQFF. As DNA, the CDR3 is TGTGCCACCAGCAGAGACGCCGGGACTAGCTGGAACAATGAGCAGTTCTTC.

The CDR3 DNA sequence: TGTGCCAGCAGTCTAGAGTGGGCTAGCGGGAATCTCCAAGAGACCCAGTACTTC. This gives the protein CASSLEWASGNLQETQYF. V usage is TRBV7-2 and J usage is TRBJ2-5, with 9 bases aligning to TRBD2. Trimming took 6 bases from V and 1 from J; bases not matched to a gene: 15. The germline V gene encodes CDR1 SGHTA and CDR2 FQGNSA. The CDR3 totals 18 residues.

The chain recombines TRBV5-8 with TRBJ1-4; 9 bases align to TRBD1. CDR1 SGHTS and CDR2 YDEGEE come from the germline V gene. V lost 4 bases, J lost 12 bases, and 10 bases stayed unmatched. The CDR3 totals 14 residues. The CDR3: CASSLGQGAPELFF. Written as DNA, the CDR3 is TGTGCCAGCAGCCTGGGACAGGGCGCGCCTGAACTGTTTTTT.

The chain links TRBV7-2 to TRBJ2-1; D ambiguous. The CDR3 extends over 12 amino acids. Germline CDR1 and CDR2: SGHTA and FQGNSA. Trimming took 5 bases from V and 3 from J, leaving 5 bases between them. The CDR3 region has the DNA TGTGCCAGCAGCATACTCTACAATGAGCAGTTCTTC. Translating gives CASSILYNEQFF.

The chain carries TRBV7-8 and TRBJ2-3, with 8 bases that match TRBD2. V lost 5 bases and J lost 0; bases outside the gene matches: 10. CDR1 and CDR2 (germline): SGHVS, FQNEAQ. There are 17 residues in the CDR3. The CDR3 DNA is TGTGCCAGCAGCGCGATGACAGCGGGGGAAAGCACAGATACGCAGTATTTT. This gives the protein CASSAMTAGESTDTQYF.

The rearrangement uses TRBV19 and TRBJ1-2, with TRBD1 identical over 7 bases. The CDR3 consists of 15 residues. V shed 3 bases and J 4 bases; nucleotides not matched to a gene: 8. Germline V gene data show CDR1 as LNHDA and CDR2 as SQIVND (reference sequence). The CDR3 DNA is TGTGCCAGTAGTATCTCAAGGGGGCAGGGCTATGGCTACACCTTC. Protein sequence: CASSISRGQGYGYTF.